The entry that follows covers one T cell receptor (beta chain) sequence. Its antigen remains unknown. The sample holds other DNA sequences that translate to the same CDR3. Germline CDR1 reads SGHTA; CDR2 reads FQGNSA. Trimming left V 2 bases short and J 0 bases short, with 6 bases between. This CDR3 is 14 amino acids long. The PCR used 60 Vbeta and 13 Jbeta primers. The table came from immunoSEQ multiplex PCR; TCRdb's copy has only in-frame clones and leaves some out. The data contain 200,000 to 300,000 clones, roughly 80% of them singletons. The data derive from a study of cytomegalovirus exposure and HLA in healthy donors. Regarding the study as a whole: Later analysis identified about 17,000 TCR beta sequences associated with HLA alleles, using a false discovery rate threshold of 0.05. In a later analysis, TCR association rates varied by HLA locus: DRB1 most, HLA-C fewest.

V gene TRBV7-2 combines with J gene TRBJ2-3, with D uncertain. This TCR came from a woman aged 40 to 50 in good health and CMV-seropositive. The sequencing sample was made of PBMCs. The CDR3 DNA follows: TGTGCCAGCAGCTTAACCAGAAGCACAGATACGCAGTATTTT. Translation gives CASSLTRSTDTQYF.